Following are 5 T cell receptor beta chains from one sample sequenced in a study of blood T cell repertoires in COVID-19 (dated by TCRdb to the early 2020s). Library creation used the immunoSEQ multiplex PCR assay. TCRdb retrieved this table from immuneACCESS and kept in-frame rearrangements only. Not all clones are present; in checked studies, unresolved V genes account for under half, and no reason is known for the remainder. The sample records 150,000 to 200,000 clones, 80% to 90% of which are singletons. The ten biggest clones cover approximately 2% of the sample. Material for sequencing was peripheral blood. These receptors originate from a man younger than 30 who had recovered from COVID-19.

The chain combines TRBV5-6 with TRBJ1-4; the D gene is possibly TRBD1 (6 bases). The V end lost 2 bases, the J end lost 1 base, and 6 bases lay between the germline ends. CDR3 length equals 14 residues. CDR1 and CDR2 from the germline V gene are SGHDT and YYEEEE. As DNA, the CDR3 is TGTGCCAGCAGCTTACAGGGAACTAATGAAAAACTGTTTTTT. This codes for CASSLQGTNEKLFF. Full variable domain (rest looked up from reference TRBV5-6 and TRBJ1-4): DAGVTQSPTHLIKTRGQQVTLRCSPKSGHDTVSWYQQALGQGPQFIFQYYEEEERQRGNFPDRFSGHQFPNYSSELNVNALLLGDSALYLCASSLQGTNEKLFFGSGTQLSVL.

This clone was found once. V gene TRBV27 combines with J gene TRBJ2-7; D remains unclear. The CDR3 runs to 15 residues. The ends were cut back, 4 bases at V and 3 bases at J, with 16 bases in the middle. CDR1 MNHEY and CDR2 SMNVEV come from the germline V gene (reference sequence). DNA of the CDR3: TGTGCCAGCAGTTCTACCCCCGCGCGCCTCTACGAGCAGTACTTC. This encodes CASSSTPARLYEQYF.

The CDR3 DNA sequence: TGTGCCAGCACTAAGGGGACAGGGACCACCGGGGAGCTGTTTTTT. Its protein is CASTKGTGTTGELFF. V gene TRBV27 combines with J gene TRBJ2-2; 9 positions agree with TRBD1. J gave up 4 bases and V 7 bases, and 7 bases lay outside the gene matches. The CDR3 runs to 15 residues. Germline V CDR1 and CDR2: MNHEY, SMNVEV (reference sequence).

V gene TRBV27 combines with J gene TRBJ2-7; 15 bases are shared with TRBD2. V lost 0 bases to trimming and J lost 4 bases; unmatched junction nucleotides: 4. Germline lookup yields CDR1 MNHEY and CDR2 SMNVEV (reference sequence). This CDR3 region has 17 residues. CDR3 DNA sequence: TGTGCCAGCAGTTTATCGGGACTAGCGGGAGGTGGGTACGAGCAGTACTTC. Its protein is CASSLSGLAGGGYEQYF.

Only one count was recorded for this clone. The chain employs TRBV2 and TRBJ2-3, with a weak D call TRBD1 (7 bases). V was pared by 6 bases and J by 6 bases, with 19 bases between. Germline CDR1 and CDR2: SNHLY and FYNNEI. The CDR3 is made up of 15 amino acids. CDR3 DNA sequence: TGTGCCAGCAGCCCAGGGGGGCAGGGGAGGGATACGCAGTATTTT. Protein: CASSPGGQGRDTQYF.